This TCR beta chain was identified in a study of CD8 T cells in ankylosing spondylitis. This clonotype appeared a few times. The antigen remains unidentified. Findings and limits, study-wide: Blood from ankylosing spondylitis patients appeared to carry a characteristic roughly 8-variant TCR beta motif. Researchers report that disease-linked clones proved CD8+ and relatively rare in peripheral blood.

The TCR beta libraries were generated through quantitative 5'-RACE incorporating molecular barcodes. TCRdb fed the 5' RACE reads into MiXCR, producing one record per CDR3 protein. The sample comprises fewer than 500,000 distinct CDR3 sequences, 25% to 30% of which are singletons, and about 1% rests with the top ten. Sequencing used blood, either unsorted or a sorted T cell fraction (not recorded which). The TCR was taken from a male donor with ankylosing spondylitis.

CDR3 sequence reads: CSVERGNEAFF. The CDR3 coding sequence is TGCAGCGTTGAGCGGGGAAATGAAGCTTTCTTT. V gene TRBV29-1 combines with J gene TRBJ1-1; D remains ambiguous. The V gene's germline CDR1 is SQVTM and CDR2 ANQGSEA. V lost 3 bases and J lost 7, with 9 bases in between. The CDR3 extends over 11 amino acids.